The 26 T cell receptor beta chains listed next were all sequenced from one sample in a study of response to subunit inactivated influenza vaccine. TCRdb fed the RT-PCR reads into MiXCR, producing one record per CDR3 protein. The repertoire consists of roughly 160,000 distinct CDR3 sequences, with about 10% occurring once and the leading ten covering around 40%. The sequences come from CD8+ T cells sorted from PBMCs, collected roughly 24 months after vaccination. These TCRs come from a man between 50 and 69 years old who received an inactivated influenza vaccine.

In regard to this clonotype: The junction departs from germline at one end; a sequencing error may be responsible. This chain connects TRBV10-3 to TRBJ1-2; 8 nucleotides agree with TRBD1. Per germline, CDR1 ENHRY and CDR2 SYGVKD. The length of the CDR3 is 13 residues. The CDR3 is CAISEEDRVSIGF. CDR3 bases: TGTGCCATCAGTGAGGAGGACAGGGTTTCTATAGGCTTC.

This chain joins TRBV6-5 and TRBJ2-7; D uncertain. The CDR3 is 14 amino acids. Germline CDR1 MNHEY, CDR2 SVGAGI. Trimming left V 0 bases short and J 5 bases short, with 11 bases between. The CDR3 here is CASSYSGYADEQYF. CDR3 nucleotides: TGTGCCAGCAGTTACTCAGGCTATGCGGACGAGCAGTACTTC.

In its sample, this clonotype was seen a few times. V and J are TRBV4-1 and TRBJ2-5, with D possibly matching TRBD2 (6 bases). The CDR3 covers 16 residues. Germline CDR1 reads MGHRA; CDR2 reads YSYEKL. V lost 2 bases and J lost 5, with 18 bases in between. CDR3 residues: CASSQTLAKMGETQYF. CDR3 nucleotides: TGCGCCAGCAGCCAAACGCTAGCGAAAATGGGGGAGACCCAGTACTTC.

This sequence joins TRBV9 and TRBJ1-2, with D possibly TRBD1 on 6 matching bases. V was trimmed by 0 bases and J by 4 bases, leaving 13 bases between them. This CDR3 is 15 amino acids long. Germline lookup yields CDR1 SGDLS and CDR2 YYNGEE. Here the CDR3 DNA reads TGTGCCAGCAGCGTAGAAGGGACATGGCCCTATGGCTACACCTTC. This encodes CASSVEGTWPYGYTF.

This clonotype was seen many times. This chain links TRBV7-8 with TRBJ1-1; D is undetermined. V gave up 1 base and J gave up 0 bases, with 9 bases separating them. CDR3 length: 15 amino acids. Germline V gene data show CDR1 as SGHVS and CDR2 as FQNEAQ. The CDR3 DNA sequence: TGTGCCAGCAGCTTAGGGGCAGATATGAACACTGAAGCTTTCTTT. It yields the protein CASSLGADMNTEAFF.

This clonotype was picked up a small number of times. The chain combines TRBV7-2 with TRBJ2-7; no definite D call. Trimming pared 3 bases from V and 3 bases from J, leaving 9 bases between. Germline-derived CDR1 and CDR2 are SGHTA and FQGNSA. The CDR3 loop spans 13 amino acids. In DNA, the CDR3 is TGTGCCAGCAGCTTTCTGCAGAACTACGAGCAGTACTTC. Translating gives CASSFLQNYEQYF.

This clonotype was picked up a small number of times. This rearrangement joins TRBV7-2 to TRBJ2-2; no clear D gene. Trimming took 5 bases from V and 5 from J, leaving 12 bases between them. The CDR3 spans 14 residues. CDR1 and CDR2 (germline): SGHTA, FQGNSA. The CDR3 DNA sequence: TGTGCCAGCAGCGACCCTAGAAGGACCGGGGAGCTGTTTTTT. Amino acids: CASSDPRRTGELFF.

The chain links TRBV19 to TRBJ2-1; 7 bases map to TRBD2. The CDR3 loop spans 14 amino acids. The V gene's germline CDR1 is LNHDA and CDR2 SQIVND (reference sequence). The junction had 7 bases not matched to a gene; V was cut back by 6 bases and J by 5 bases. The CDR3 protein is CASSIGLDHNEQFF. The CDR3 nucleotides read TGTGCCAGTAGCATCGGACTAGATCACAATGAGCAGTTCTTC.

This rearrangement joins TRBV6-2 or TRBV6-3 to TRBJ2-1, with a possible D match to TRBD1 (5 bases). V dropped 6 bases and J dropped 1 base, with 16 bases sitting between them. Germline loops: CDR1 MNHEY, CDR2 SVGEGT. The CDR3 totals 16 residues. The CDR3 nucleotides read TGTGCCAGCAGAGGGGTCCCCGGAGTGTCCTACAATGAGCAGTTCTTC. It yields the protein CASRGVPGVSYNEQFF.

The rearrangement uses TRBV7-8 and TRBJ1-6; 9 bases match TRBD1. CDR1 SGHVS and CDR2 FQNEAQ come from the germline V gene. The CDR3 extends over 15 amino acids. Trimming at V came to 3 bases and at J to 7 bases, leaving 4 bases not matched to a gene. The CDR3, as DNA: TGTGCCAGCAGCTTCAACAGGGGGCAAAATTCACCCCTCCACTTT. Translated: CASSFNRGQNSPLHF.

The CDR3 protein is CASSPGTGGHQPQHF. CDR3 sequence (DNA): TGTGCCAGCAGCCCCGGGACAGGGGGACATCAGCCCCAGCATTTT. This chain connects TRBV9 to TRBJ1-5, with 11 bases lining up with TRBD1. V shed 4 bases, J shed 5 bases, and the junction held 5 bases outside the gene matches. This CDR3 is 15 amino acids long. The germline CDR1 and CDR2 sequences are SGDLS and YYNGEE.

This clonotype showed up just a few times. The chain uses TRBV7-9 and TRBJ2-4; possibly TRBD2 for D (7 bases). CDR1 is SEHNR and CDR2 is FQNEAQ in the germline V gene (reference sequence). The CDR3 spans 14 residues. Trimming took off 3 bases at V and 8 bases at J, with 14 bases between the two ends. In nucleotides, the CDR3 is TGTGCCAGCAGCTTTGGGGGGGGCTTCGACATTCAGTACTTC. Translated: CASSFGGGFDIQYF.

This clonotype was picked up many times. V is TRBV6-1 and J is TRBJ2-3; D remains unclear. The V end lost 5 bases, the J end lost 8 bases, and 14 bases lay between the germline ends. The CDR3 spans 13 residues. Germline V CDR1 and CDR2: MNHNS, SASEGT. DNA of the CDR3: TGTGCCAGCAGTCTAACCATACTCGGTACGCAGTATTTT. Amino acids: CASSLTILGTQYF.

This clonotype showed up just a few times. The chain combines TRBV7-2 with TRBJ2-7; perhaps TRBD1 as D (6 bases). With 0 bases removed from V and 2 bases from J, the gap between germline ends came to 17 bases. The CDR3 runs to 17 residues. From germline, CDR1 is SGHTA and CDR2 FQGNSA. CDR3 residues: CASSLAMGQDPPYEQYF. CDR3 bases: TGTGCCAGCAGCTTAGCGATGGGACAAGACCCACCCTACGAGCAGTACTTC.

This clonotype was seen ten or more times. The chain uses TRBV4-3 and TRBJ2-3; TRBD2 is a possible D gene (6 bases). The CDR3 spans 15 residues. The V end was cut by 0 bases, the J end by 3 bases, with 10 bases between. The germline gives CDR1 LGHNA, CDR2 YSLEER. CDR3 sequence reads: CASSQEGGQTDTQYF. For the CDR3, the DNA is TGCGCCAGCAGCCAAGAGGGGGGTCAAACAGATACGCAGTATTTT.

The CDR3 loop reads CASSHETLDEQFF. In DNA, the CDR3 is TGCGCCAGCAGCCATGAGACTCTCGATGAGCAGTTCTTC. The genes are TRBV4-1 and TRBJ2-1; no reliable D call. Looked up from germline, CDR1 is MGHRA and CDR2 is YSYEKL. V was cut by 3 bases and J by 8 bases, with 11 bases left in between. There are 13 residues in the CDR3.

CDR3 region: CSARGTTGGRFLYNEQFF. The DNA of the CDR3 is TGCAGTGCTAGAGGAACGACAGGGGGCCGTTTCCTCTACAATGAGCAGTTCTTC. The V and J genes are TRBV20-1 and TRBJ2-1; the match to TRBD1 covers 10 bases. Trimming took 1 base from V and 3 from J; bases not matched to a gene: 12. The CDR3 extends over 18 amino acids. CDR1 is DFQATT and CDR2 is SNEGSKA in the germline V gene (reference sequence).

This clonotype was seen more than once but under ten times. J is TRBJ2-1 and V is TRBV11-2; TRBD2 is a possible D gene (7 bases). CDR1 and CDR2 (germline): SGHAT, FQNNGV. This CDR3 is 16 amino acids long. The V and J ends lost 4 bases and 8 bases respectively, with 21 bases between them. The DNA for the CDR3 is TGTGCCAGCAGCTCTTCGACTAGCTGGGCAGGGGATGAGCAGTTCTTC. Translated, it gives CASSSSTSWAGDEQFF.

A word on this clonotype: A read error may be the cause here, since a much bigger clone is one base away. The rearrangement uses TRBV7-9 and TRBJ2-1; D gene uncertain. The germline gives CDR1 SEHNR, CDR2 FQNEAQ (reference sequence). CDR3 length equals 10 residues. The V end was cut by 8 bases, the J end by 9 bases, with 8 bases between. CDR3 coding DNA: TGTGCCAGCGGGTGGGGTGAGCAGTTCTTC. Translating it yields CASGWGEQFF.

CDR3 DNA sequence: TGTGCCAGCACTAGGACTAGCGGCCACCGATCGAACACCGGGGAGCTGTTTTTT. Residues: CASTRTSGHRSNTGELFF. This chain joins TRBV2 and TRBJ2-2, with 10 bases aligning to TRBD2. The CDR3 contains 18 residues. V lost 7 bases to trimming and J lost 0 bases; unmatched junction nucleotides: 11. Per germline, CDR1 SNHLY and CDR2 FYNNEI.

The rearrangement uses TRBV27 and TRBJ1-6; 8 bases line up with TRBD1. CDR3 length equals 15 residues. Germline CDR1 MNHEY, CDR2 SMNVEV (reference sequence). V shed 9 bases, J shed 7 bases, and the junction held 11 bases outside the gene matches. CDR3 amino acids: CARGRRDRKNSPLHF. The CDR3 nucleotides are TGTGCCAGAGGGAGGCGGGACAGGAAAAATTCACCCCTCCACTTT.

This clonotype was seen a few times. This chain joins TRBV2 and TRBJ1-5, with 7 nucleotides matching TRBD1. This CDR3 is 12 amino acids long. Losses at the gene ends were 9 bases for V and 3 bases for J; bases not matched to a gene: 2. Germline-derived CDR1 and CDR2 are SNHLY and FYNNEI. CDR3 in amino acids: CASTGANQPQHF. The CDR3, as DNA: TGTGCCAGTACAGGGGCCAATCAGCCCCAGCATTTT.

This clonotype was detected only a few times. CDR3 sequence (DNA): TGTGCCAGCAGTTACGGCGATGAGCAGTTCTTC. It is translated as CASSYGDEQFF. The chain is built from TRBV6-6 and TRBJ2-1; D gene ambiguous. Trimming removed 2 bases from V and 8 bases from J, with 4 bases in between. Germline assignment: CDR1 MNHNY and CDR2 SVGAGI (reference sequence). The CDR3 extends over 11 amino acids.

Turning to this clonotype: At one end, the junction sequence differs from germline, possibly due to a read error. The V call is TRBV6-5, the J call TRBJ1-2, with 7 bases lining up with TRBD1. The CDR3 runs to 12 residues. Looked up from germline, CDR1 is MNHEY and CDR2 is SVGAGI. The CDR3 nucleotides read TGTGCCAGCTCGACAGGGAGTTATGGCTACGCCTTC. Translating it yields CASSTGSYGYAF.

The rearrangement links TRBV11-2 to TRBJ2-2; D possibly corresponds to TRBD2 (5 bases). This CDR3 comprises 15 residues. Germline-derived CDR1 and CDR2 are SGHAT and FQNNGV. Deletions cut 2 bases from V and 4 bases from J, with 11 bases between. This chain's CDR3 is CASSLRGIGTGELFF. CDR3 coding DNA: TGTGCCAGCAGCTTACGGGGAATAGGCACCGGGGAGCTGTTTTTT.

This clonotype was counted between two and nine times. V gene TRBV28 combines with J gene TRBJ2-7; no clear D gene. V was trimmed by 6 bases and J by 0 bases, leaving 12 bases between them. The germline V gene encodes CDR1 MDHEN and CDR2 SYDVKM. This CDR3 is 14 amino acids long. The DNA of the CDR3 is TGTGCCAGCAGGTTTTTGGGTTCCTCCTACGAGCAGTACTTC. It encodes CASRFLGSSYEQYF.